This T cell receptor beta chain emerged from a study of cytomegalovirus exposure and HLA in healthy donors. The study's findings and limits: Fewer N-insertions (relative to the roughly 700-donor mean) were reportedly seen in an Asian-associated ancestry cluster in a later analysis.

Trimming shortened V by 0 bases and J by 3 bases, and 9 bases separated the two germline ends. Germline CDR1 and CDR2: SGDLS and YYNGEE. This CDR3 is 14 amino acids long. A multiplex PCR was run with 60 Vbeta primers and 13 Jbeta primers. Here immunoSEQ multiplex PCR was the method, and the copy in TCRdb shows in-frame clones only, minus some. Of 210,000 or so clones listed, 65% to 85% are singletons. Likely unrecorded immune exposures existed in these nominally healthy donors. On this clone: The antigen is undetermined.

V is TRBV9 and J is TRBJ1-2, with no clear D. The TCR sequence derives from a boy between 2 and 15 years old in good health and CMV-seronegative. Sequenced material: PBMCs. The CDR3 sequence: CASSVGKEYYGYTF. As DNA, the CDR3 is TGTGCCAGCAGCGTAGGAAAAGAGTACTATGGCTACACCTTC.